This record covers a single TCR beta chain. It has no known antigen specificity. No per-base quality is available; no much larger clone lies one base away. The CDR3 spans 13 residues, from the cysteine through the phenylalanine. The DNA shown is the 39-base CDR3, in frame from base 1. CDR1 and CDR2, per the germline V gene (reference sequence), are GTSNPN and SVGIG. V is shortened by 4 bases, J by 3 bases, and the region joining them spans 10 bases. This specimen belongs to a study of memory CD4+ T cells and cytomegalovirus serostatus (dated by TCRdb to the late 2010s). Notes on the research overall: A total of some 35 healthy Belgian adults, of whom 9 were CMV seropositive and some 25 were CMV seronegative, were included in the cohort. CD4+ memory TCRbeta repertoires of a Belgian cohort with known cytomegalovirus serostatus were sequenced in order to replicate a published TCR-based CMV serostatus classifier.

What the authors observed across the whole study: Among the approximately 160 previously reported CMV-associated TCRbeta sequences, 67 showed up in the CD4+ memory repertoires, with each one found in between one and five individuals. Only CD4+CD45RO+ memory cells were sequenced, unlike the original study, which covered naive and memory CD4+ and CD8+ populations. A median bootstrapped AUC of 0.95 with a 95% CI of 0.76-1.00 was achieved on the Belgian cohort by the original-framework classifier. The results were interpreted as suggesting that the CMV-associated TCR signature is largely present in the CD4+ memory repertoire. For predicting CMV serostatus, the median bootstrapped AUC was about 0.95 using the original framework and 0.9 to 0.92 using a US-trained random forest.

A FACSAria II was used to sort memory CD4+ T cells, defined as single viable CD3+CD4+CD8-CD45RO+ cells. CMV serostatus was determined using a Roche Elecsys assay that detects serum IgG against CMV pp150, pp28, p38 and p52. After thawing, total CD4+ T cells were enriched by positive selection with CD4 magnetic microbeads. Samples originated from another study that specifically interrogated the CD4+ T cell memory repertoire. Following standard operating procedures, peripheral blood mononuclear cells were isolated and cryopreserved, while serum was kept at -80 degrees C. The staining used CD3-PerCP (BW264/56), CD4-APC (RPA-T4), CD45RO-PE (UCHT1) and CD8-Pacific Orange (3B5) antibodies, and Sytox blue was used to exclude non-viable cells. The Quick-DNA Microprep Kit was used to extract genomic DNA from the sorted cells. Amplification of TCRbeta DNA was done with the immunoSEQ hsTCRbeta kit, following the protocol from the manufacturer. TCRbeta libraries were sequenced on an Illumina MiSeq instrument. As for the original processing: Once out-of-frame sequences had been removed, 2,204,828 distinct TCRbeta sequences were left, which works out to an average of approximately 72,000 per individual. Two values were used to score each individual: the count of 150 to 200 previously reported CMV-associated TCRbeta sequences and the total count of productive distinct TCRbeta sequences. A beta-binomial model was reimplemented in Python, and scikit-learn random forests with default parameters were trained on data from the US cohort. Classifier performance on the Belgian cohort was summarized as median AUC with percentile confidence intervals calculated over 10,000 bootstrap iterations. The table was pulled from immuneACCESS by TCRdb, which kept in-frame rearrangements only. Such tables lose some clones; where checked, under half of the loss comes from unresolved V genes, and the rest has no known cause. V, J and clone size are those of that table, while D and trimming were read from the DNA. Present in this sample are some 56,000 clones, 82% of which were seen just once. In total, the top ten clones hold approximately 0.39% of the sample.

The TCR sequence derives from an adult in good health and CMV-seronegative. Sequencing was done on a sample of memory CD4+ T cells from blood. The V gene is TRBV30 and the J gene is TRBJ1-3; no D gene is confidently identified. The CDR3 region has the sequence CAWKKSGGNTIYF. At the DNA level, the sequence is TGTGCCTGGAAAAAGTCTGGTGGAAACACCATATATTTT. Supplemented by the reference TRBV30 and TRBJ1-3 proteins around the CDR3, the complete variable domain is SQTIHQWPATLVQPVGSPLSLECTVEGTSNPNLYWYRQAAGRGLQLLFYSVGIGQISSEVPQNLSASRPQDRQFILSSKKLLLSDSGFYLCAWKKSGGNTIYFGEGSWLTVV.